Below are 22 T cell receptor beta chains sequenced from a single sample in a study of response to subunit inactivated influenza vaccine. TCRdb reanalysed the RT-PCR reads using MiXCR and keeps one entry per CDR3 protein. The table has roughly 570,000 distinct CDR3 sequences, 14% seen once; the top ten hold approximately 10%. Sequenced here: PBMCs from blood, sampled approximately 13 days after vaccination. All receptors derive from a man over 45 who received an inactivated influenza vaccine.

This clonotype was detected only a few times. The rearrangement joins TRBV4-2 to TRBJ2-2; D uncertain. CDR3 length: 13 residues. Germline values: CDR1 LGHNA, CDR2 YNFKEQ. V shed 2 bases and J shed 5 bases, with 6 bases lying between them. CDR3 in DNA: TGTGCCAGCAGCCAAAAAATAACCGGGGAGCTGTTTTTT. This sequence encodes CASSQKITGELFF.

This clonotype was seen only a few times. This rearrangement joins TRBV20-1 to TRBJ1-5, with 9 bases lining up with TRBD1. This CDR3 comprises 14 residues. V trimming: 7 bases; J trimming: 6 bases; junction bases outside the gene matches: 10. The germline gives CDR1 DFQATT, CDR2 SNEGSKA (reference sequence). Written as DNA, the CDR3 is TGCAGTGGTTGGACAGGGGCATCATTTCAGCCCCAGCATTTT. Its protein product is CSGWTGASFQPQHF.

The V call is TRBV29-1, the J call TRBJ1-1; D unresolved. The CDR3 has 13 residues. The germline V and J ends were trimmed by 4 bases and 6 bases, with 15 bases remaining between them. Germline CDR1 and CDR2: SQVTM and ANQGSEA. CDR3 sequence (DNA): TGCAGCGTTGGTCGGGAGCCGCCTTCTGAAGCTTTCTTT. Translating it yields CSVGREPPSEAFF.

The chain combines TRBV2 with TRBJ2-4, with D unresolved. V was clipped by 0 bases and J by 3 bases, with 12 bases between them. The length of the CDR3 is 16 residues. Germline CDR1 and CDR2: SNHLY and FYNNEI. The CDR3 protein is CASSEASGSLKNIQYF. CDR3 nucleotide sequence: TGTGCCAGCAGTGAAGCATCCGGTTCCCTCAAAAACATTCAGTACTTC.

This clonotype was detected ten times or more. The chain uses TRBV12-3 or TRBV12-4 and TRBJ2-3, with D perhaps TRBD1 (6 bases). The CDR3 runs 14 residues. Deletions cut 2 bases from V and 3 bases from J, with 9 bases between. The CDR3 region has the DNA TGTGCCAGCAGTTTAACGCAGGGGACAGATACGCAGTATTTT. As protein: CASSLTQGTDTQYF.

The gene calls are TRBV28 and TRBJ2-7; 7 nucleotides line up with TRBD2. Trimming removed 1 base from V and 4 bases from J; junction bases left unmatched: 4. The CDR3 is made up of 14 amino acids. Germline lookup yields CDR1 MDHEN and CDR2 SYDVKM. In DNA, the CDR3 is TGTGCCAGCAGTTTATTTCAGGGAGGGTACGAGCAGTACTTC. This translates into CASSLFQGGYEQYF.

The CDR3 spells CAISDAGGGSYNSPLHF. The CDR3 region has the DNA TGTGCCATCAGTGATGCGGGAGGGGGCTCCTATAATTCACCCCTCCACTTT. This chain links TRBV10-3 with TRBJ1-6, with D perhaps matching TRBD1 (6 bases). Germline CDR1 is ENHRY and CDR2 is SYGVKD. Deletions cut 3 bases from V and 0 bases from J, with 12 bases between. The CDR3 is 17 amino acids.

This clonotype has at least ten counts. The chain couples TRBV6-1 to TRBJ1-6, with 7 bases identical to TRBD1. Unmatched junction bases numbered 6, after V lost 5 bases and J lost 5 bases. Per the germline V gene, CDR1 is MNHNS and CDR2 is SASEGT. This CDR3 comprises 15 residues. CDR3 amino acids: CASSPGTENNSPLHF. As DNA, the CDR3 is TGTGCCAGCAGTCCCGGGACAGAGAATAATTCACCCCTCCACTTT.

This clonotype was counted between two and nine times. The rearrangement joins TRBV28 to TRBJ2-2, with D possibly being TRBD1 (6 bases). Between the trimmed V and J ends, which lost 8 bases and 6 bases, there was a span of 19 bases. The CDR3 contains 15 residues. Germline V gene sequence: CDR1 MDHEN, CDR2 SYDVKM. The DNA of the CDR3 is TGTGCCAGCGGATCTGGGGGCGCGAGGTCCGGGGAGCTGTTTTTT. Amino acid sequence: CASGSGGARSGELFF.

V usage is TRBV6-2 or TRBV6-3 and J usage is TRBJ2-3; unclear D gene. The CDR3 runs 14 residues. V lost 4 bases, J lost 1 base, and 9 bases lay in between. Germline values: CDR1 MNHEY, CDR2 SVGEGT. For the CDR3, the DNA is TGTGCCAGCAGTTCCTCTGGGGGCACAGATACGCAGTATTTT. Amino acids: CASSSSGGTDTQYF.

This chain connects TRBV6-1 to TRBJ1-4, with D possibly matching TRBD1 (5 bases). CDR1 is MNHNS and CDR2 is SASEGT in the germline V gene. The CDR3 length is 15 residues. V shed 6 bases and J shed 6 bases, with 17 bases lying between them. The DNA of the CDR3 is TGTGCCAGCAGACCCCGGGACGCTAGGGATGAAAAACTGTTTTTT. This gives the protein CASRPRDARDEKLFF.

This clonotype was detected many times. This sequence joins TRBV12-3 or TRBV12-4 and TRBJ2-1; 7 bases agree with TRBD2. CDR3 length: 15 residues. Unmatched junction bases numbered 11, after V lost 6 bases and J lost 6 bases. The CDR3 is CASRQPAGAGNEQFF. CDR3 bases: TGTGCCAGCAGGCAGCCCGCGGGAGCGGGCAATGAGCAGTTCTTC.

The chain joins TRBV11-3 to TRBJ2-7; D is ambiguous. CDR1 and CDR2 (germline): SGHNT, YENEEA. The CDR3 contains 14 residues. The ends were cut back, 0 bases at V and 3 bases at J, with 9 bases in the middle. The CDR3 loop is CASSLDPLGYEQYF. Here the CDR3 DNA reads TGTGCCAGCAGCTTAGATCCTCTGGGCTACGAGCAGTACTTC.

This clonotype showed up many times. This chain joins TRBV3-1 and TRBJ2-1, with D perhaps TRBD2 (6 bases). This CDR3 comprises 15 residues. The V and J ends lost 1 base and 1 base respectively, with 8 bases between them. Germline-derived CDR1 and CDR2 are LGHDT and YNNKEL (reference sequence). The CDR3: CASSQVGGSYNEQFF. CDR3 nucleotide sequence: TGTGCCAGCAGCCAAGTCGGGGGATCCTACAATGAGCAGTTCTTC.

The gene calls are TRBV6-2 or TRBV6-3 and TRBJ2-4; 8 bases are a match to TRBD1. The ends lost 4 bases at V and 6 bases at J; junction bases unmatched: 5. There are 14 residues in the CDR3. Per the germline V gene, CDR1 is MNHEY and CDR2 is SVGEGT. The CDR3 nucleotides read TGTGCCAGCAGTTTCACGGACAGGGTAAACATTCAGTACTTC. It translates to CASSFTDRVNIQYF.

The J gene is TRBJ2-7, the V gene TRBV20-1, with TRBD2 matching 14 bases. Germline V gives CDR1 DFQATT, CDR2 SNEGSKA (reference sequence). Trimming cost V 1 base and J 5 bases; bases outside gene matches: 1. The CDR3 has 14 amino acids. This CDR3 reads CSARGTSGRNEQYF. In DNA, the CDR3 is TGCAGTGCTAGAGGGACTAGCGGGAGGAACGAGCAGTACTTC.

The rearrangement joins TRBV20-1 to TRBJ2-7, with D possibly matching TRBD1 (6 bases). There are 13 residues in the CDR3. Trimming took 2 bases from V and 4 from J, leaving 12 bases between them. CDR1 DFQATT and CDR2 SNEGSKA come from the germline V gene (reference sequence). For the CDR3, the DNA is TGCAGTGCTAGACAGGGGTCCCTATACGAGCAGTACTTC. Translating gives CSARQGSLYEQYF.

This clonotype showed up just a few times. CDR3 sequence: CASSRSGTGGAQTQYF. CDR3 nucleotide sequence: TGTGCCAGCAGCCGTTCCGGGACAGGGGGCGCGCAGACCCAGTACTTC. The chain employs TRBV3-1 and TRBJ2-5; 12 bases line up with TRBD1. Germline V gives CDR1 LGHDT, CDR2 YNNKEL (reference sequence). The V segment lost 4 bases and the J segment 6 bases; nucleotides outside the gene matches: 9. The CDR3 runs 16 residues.

This rearrangement joins TRBV5-1 to TRBJ2-3; 7 positions match TRBD2. This CDR3 comprises 19 residues. With 3 bases clipped from V and 2 bases from J, the junction kept 18 bases outside the gene matches. Germline CDR1 reads SGHRS; CDR2 reads YFSETQ. CDR3 coding DNA: TGCGCCAGCAGCTCCCTCCCTAAGAGCGGGGTTGGGAACACAGATACGCAGTATTTT. Its translation: CASSSLPKSGVGNTDTQYF.

This clonotype was recorded a few times. The chain couples TRBV4-3 to TRBJ2-3; 9 nucleotides line up with TRBD2. The CDR3 extends over 17 amino acids. The V and J ends lost 6 bases and 4 bases, in that order; junction bases with no gene match: 14. Germline CDR1 reads LGHNA; CDR2 reads YSLEER. The CDR3 bases are TGCGCCAGCAGTCTAGCAGGTGGGCGGGAGGGCGCAGATACGCAGTATTTT. Translation: CASSLAGGREGADTQYF.

The chain has TRBV11-2 and TRBJ2-3, with D perhaps TRBD2 (6 bases). The ends were cut back, 1 base at V and 1 base at J, with 12 bases in the middle. Germline CDR1 is SGHAT and CDR2 is FQNNGV. This CDR3 contains 16 residues. CDR3 sequence reads: CASSLGWAGRTDTQYF. CDR3 nucleotide sequence: TGTGCCAGCAGCTTAGGTTGGGCGGGACGCACAGATACGCAGTATTTT.

This clonotype has ten or more counts. J is TRBJ1-4 and V is TRBV5-5; 7 positions agree with TRBD1. This CDR3 spans 14 amino acids. Looked up from germline, CDR1 is SGHKS and CDR2 is YYEKEE (reference sequence). Trimming at V came to 3 bases and at J to 4 bases, leaving 3 bases not matched to a gene. The CDR3 DNA reads TGTGCCAGCAGCTGGGGACAGCTTAATGAAAAACTGTTTTTT. It codes for CASSWGQLNEKLFF.